Listed below are T cell receptor beta chains from one sample, sequenced in a study of T cell repertoires in cytomegalovirus infection. For these receptors, no antigen is known. TCRdb analysed the reads with MiXCR anew, one entry per CDR3 protein. The top ten hold over 12% of the sample, which has some 940,000 distinct CDR3 sequences, approximately 31% seen once. The material sequenced was cultured CD8+ T cells from PBMCs, taken from culture after CMV antigen stimulation. These receptors were taken from a human donor in good health (CMV status not recorded). Some clones in this sample may be carry-over from other donors' samples. Both conserved end residues are part of each CDR3. The D gene is left open where the match is weak. Rows may omit the clone size; those that give it use once, few, many or a size class.

v_gene	d_gene	j_gene	abundance	CDR3aa	CDR3nt
TRBV7-9	NA	TRBJ2-7	NA	CASSLGTASSYEQYF	TGTGCCAGCAGCTTAGGGACTGCGAGCTCCTACGAGCAGTACTTC
TRBV27	TRBD2	TRBJ2-2	few	CASSGGLASGELFF	TGTGCCAGCAGTGGGGGACTAGCCTCCGGGGAGCTGTTTTTT
TRBV5-8	NA	TRBJ1-1	NA	CASSPAYFRDKGNTEAFF	TGTGCCAGCAGCCCTGCTTACTTCCGGGACAAGGGAAACACTGAAGCTTTCTTT
TRBV7-2	NA	TRBJ1-5	many	CASSLTGASNQPQHF	TGTGCCAGCAGCTTAACCGGAGCCTCCAATCAGCCCCAGCATTTT
TRBV7-9	TRBD1	TRBJ2-3	few	CAEGVDRGLSDTQYF	TGTGCCGAGGGTGTGGACAGGGGGCTTTCAGATACGCAGTATTTT
TRBV7-8	TRBD1	TRBJ1-5	NA	CASSPLRQGDQPQHF	TGTGCCAGCAGCCCCCTCCGACAGGGCGATCAGCCCCAGCATTTT
TRBV28	NA	TRBJ2-6	NA	CASSTTQVHSSGVNVLTF	TGTGCCAGCAGTACAACACAGGTTCATTCATCTGGGGTCAACGTCCTGACTTTC
TRBV6-5	NA	TRBJ2-3	few	CASSHRDSTDTQYF	TGTGCCAGCAGCCACCGGGACAGCACAGATACGCAGTATTTT
TRBV6-1	NA	TRBJ1-1	NA	CASSEAPGYTEAFF	TGTGCCAGCAGTGAAGCCCCGGGATACACTGAAGCTTTCTTT
TRBV7-6	NA	TRBJ2-5	many	CASSLFRVQETQYF	TGTGCCAGCAGCTTATTCCGGGTCCAAGAGACCCAGTACTTC
TRBV19	TRBD1	TRBJ1-1	few	CASSIYSGTAGREAFF	TGTGCCAGTAGTATATACAGTGGGACAGCAGGACGGGAAGCTTTCTTT
TRBV24-1	TRBD2	TRBJ2-1	NA	CATFPCGGAICNEQFF	TGTGCCACCTTCCCGTGCGGGGGGGCCATCTGCAATGAGCAGTTCTTC
TRBV6-8	TRBD1	TRBJ2-1	NA	CASSYDRGGDEQFF	TGTGCCAGCAGTTACGACAGGGGAGGTGATGAGCAGTTCTTC
TRBV7-9	TRBD1	TRBJ1-4	NA	CASSLAGTGVEKLFF	TGTGCCAGCAGCTTAGCCGGGACAGGGGTTGAAAAACTGTTTTTT
TRBV7-9	NA	TRBJ2-2	NA	CASSLDVANTGELFF	TGTGCCAGCAGCTTAGACGTCGCGAACACCGGGGAGCTGTTTTTT
TRBV10-3	NA	TRBJ2-7	NA	CAISVAGGEYEQYF	TGTGCCATCAGTGTGGCAGGGGGGGAGTACGAGCAGTACTTC
TRBV6-1	TRBD2	TRBJ2-1	NA	CASSDLTSRVRNEQFF	TGTGCCAGCAGTGACCTGACTAGCCGCGTTCGCAATGAGCAGTTCTTC
TRBV15	NA	TRBJ2-1	NA	CATSTFPQGTYNEQFF	TGTGCCACCAGCACGTTCCCCCAGGGGACCTACAATGAGCAGTTCTTC
TRBV12-5	TRBD1	TRBJ1-1	NA	CASALQGYTEAFF	TGTGCTAGTGCCCTACAGGGGTACACTGAAGCTTTCTTT
TRBV6-1	TRBD1	TRBJ2-7	NA	CASSVYRGNEQYF	TGTGCCAGCAGTGTCTACAGGGGGAACGAGCAGTACTTC
TRBV7-9	TRBD1	TRBJ1-6	NA	CASSAPTGEASPLHF	TGTGCCAGCAGCGCCCCGACAGGGGAGGCTTCACCCCTCCACTTT
TRBV3-1	NA	TRBJ2-4	NA	CASSHRGLDKNIQYF	TGTGCCAGCAGCCACAGGGGATTGGACAAAAACATTCAGTACTTC
TRBV27	TRBD2	TRBJ2-7	NA	CASRTGLLAGGGYEQYF	TGTGCCAGCAGAACGGGCCTCTTAGCGGGGGGGGGCTACGAGCAGTACTTC
TRBV18	TRBD1	TRBJ1-2	few	CASSPRGQADGYTF	TGTGCCAGCTCACCACGGGGACAGGCGGATGGCTACACCTTC
TRBV6-5	TRBD2	TRBJ2-5	NA	CASKGLVGAQETQYF	TGTGCCAGCAAGGGACTAGTGGGGGCCCAAGAGACCCAGTACTTC